The 7 T cell receptor beta chains in this list originate from one sample, sequenced in a study of T cell responses to AZD1222 COVID-19 vaccine. This table comes from immunoSEQ multiplex PCR, and its TCRdb copy is limited to in-frame clones, with some not included. Counted here are around 110,000 clones, roughly 92% occurring once; the ten biggest clones make up roughly 1.4%. The material was peripheral blood, obtained 28 days after the second AZD1222 dose. Source of these receptors: an adult who received the AZD1222 COVID-19 vaccine.

CDR3 loop: CASSLAASEAFF. CDR3 DNA sequence: TGTGCCAGCAGCTTGGCTGCCAGTGAAGCTTTCTTT. This chain connects TRBV5-4 to TRBJ1-1; no clear D. The CDR3 runs 12 residues. Germline assignment: CDR1 SGHNT and CDR2 YYREEE (reference sequence). Trimming cost V 0 bases and J 7 bases, with 7 bases left between them.

For the CDR3, the DNA is TGTGCCAGCAGTTTACCAGGAACTTATAATTCACCCCTCCACTTT. This gives the protein CASSLPGTYNSPLHF. The chain has TRBV28 and TRBJ1-6; D is uncertain. V was shortened by 2 bases and J by 4 bases, with 9 bases between the two germline ends. The CDR3 is made up of 15 amino acids. The germline V gene has CDR1 MDHEN and CDR2 SYDVKM.

This clone has only one observation. The chain couples TRBV27 to TRBJ2-7; 10 bases agree with TRBD2. In germline, CDR1 is MNHEY, CDR2 SMNVEV (reference sequence). Trimming at V came to 3 bases and at J to 0 bases, leaving 2 bases not matched to a gene. The CDR3 consists of 15 residues. DNA for the CDR3: TGTGCCAGCAGTTTGGGACTAGCGAACTCCTACGAGCAGTACTTC. The encoded protein is CASSLGLANSYEQYF.

V and J are TRBV2 and TRBJ2-1, with TRBD1 matching 8 bases. The CDR3 totals 12 residues. J was trimmed by 8 bases and V by 8 bases; bases with no gene match: 5. Germline CDR1 is SNHLY and CDR2 is FYNNEI. CDR3 DNA: TGTGCCAGCCAGGACAGGGCTGATGAGCAGTTCTTC. Protein: CASQDRADEQFF. The entire variable domain, with the rest obtained from reference TRBV2 and TRBJ2-1, is as follows: EPEVTQTPSHQVTQMGQEVILRCVPISNHLYFYWYRQILGQKVEFLVSFYNNEISEKSEIFDDQFSVERPDGSNFTLKIRSTKLEDSAMYFCASQDRADEQFFGPGTRLTVL.

In this sample, this clone turned up once. The V call is TRBV6-2 or TRBV6-3, the J call TRBJ2-7; D ambiguous. Trimming took 6 bases from V and 2 from J, leaving 14 bases between them. CDR1 is MNHEY, CDR2 SVGEGT, per germline. The length of the CDR3 is 14 residues. Here the CDR3 reads CASSRPSWPYEQYF. CDR3 nucleotide sequence: TGTGCCAGCAGCCGTCCATCGTGGCCCTACGAGCAGTACTTC.

The table lists this clone with a count of one. V is TRBV7-9 and J is TRBJ2-7; D is unclear. V lost 7 bases to trimming and J lost 1 base, with 11 bases between them. CDR3 length equals 13 residues. Germline CDR1 SEHNR, CDR2 FQNEAQ (reference sequence). CDR3 loop: CASTSDSSYEQYF. For the CDR3, the DNA is TGTGCCAGCACCTCCGACTCGTCCTACGAGCAGTACTTC.

The chain carries TRBV28 and TRBJ1-2, with a tentative D call TRBD1 (5 bases). Germline-derived CDR1 and CDR2 are MDHEN and SYDVKM. The ends were cut back, 7 bases at V and 8 bases at J, with 14 bases in the middle. The CDR3 has 12 amino acids. The CDR3 nucleotides are TGTGCCAGCATGGAAGGGGCAGAAGGCTACACCTTC. Translated: CASMEGAEGYTF.